This T cell receptor (beta chain) was sequenced during a study of vaccination and CD4 T cells after COVID-19. Study details: Each participant underwent a two-dose regimen of either the BNT162b2 or the mRNA-1273 vaccine.

Treatment noted: approximately 11-day PBMC culture with coronavirus spike peptide pools or control peptides (ViraFEST assay). Researchers used the Oncomine TCR Beta short-read assay to sequence DNA from cultured CD4+ T cells. Each CDR3 protein is one row after TCRdb ran MiXCR on the PCR reads. The table has 13,000 to 15,000 distinct CDR3 sequences, approximately 30% seen once. The CDR3 loop spans 13 amino acids. Germline V CDR1 and CDR2: MDHEN, SYDVKM. The V and J ends lost 1 base and 4 bases respectively, with 7 bases between them. About this clonotype: Its antigen is unknown.

Specimen: CD4+ T cells from blood, cultured in vitro, collected after SARS-CoV-2 vaccination. This receptor was identified in a human donor who had recovered from COVID-19. The genes are TRBV28 and TRBJ1-2, with no clear D. CDR3 sequence reads: CASSLLQLYGYTF. For the CDR3, the DNA is TGTGCCAGCAGTTTATTACAGCTCTATGGCTACACCTTC.